The sequence of this TCR beta chain was determined in a study of regulatory T cells in long-lasting Graves disease. On the study more broadly: Persistence in Graves' disease denoted antithyroid drug use beyond 5 years alongside positive TSH receptor antibodies. Study conclusions and caveats: Reduced TCR diversity was observed in persistent Graves' patients versus newly diagnosed patients. Relative to new patients (roughly 1,000), persistent patients exhibited greater sharing of public clonotypes (about 3,000).

Through Arm-PCR of CDR3 regions and iRepertoire HTBI primers, TCR beta libraries were built. In TCRdb, the multiplex PCR reads were re-called with MiXCR into one record per CDR3 protein. The sample yields a few hundred thousand distinct CDR3 sequences, less than 25% seen once. About this clonotype: Its matching antigen is unknown.

Germline V gene sequence: CDR1 SGDLS, CDR2 YYNGEE. CDR3 size: 15 residues. Trimming left V 0 bases short and J 4 bases short, with 11 bases between. The time point was: persistent/refractory GD, antithyroid drugs over 5 years with positive TRAb. PBMC-derived RNA was used for the TCR library. Graves' disease diagnoses used American Thyroid Association guidelines. This receptor was identified in a female donor with Graves disease. The chain uses TRBV9 and TRBJ2-1; D is unresolved. Specimen: peripheral blood mononuclear cells (PBMCs), collected when the disease was refractory, from a patient treated with antithyroid drugs. The DNA for the CDR3 is TGTGCCAGCAGCGTAGATGATGCACCTTACAATGAGCAGTTCTTC. Protein sequence: CASSVDDAPYNEQFF.